Shown below are 20 T cell receptor beta chains from a single sample sequenced in a study of blood T cell repertoires in COVID-19. Clones were sequenced by immunoSEQ multiplex PCR, and TCRdb holds only the in-frame ones, with some missing. This table has about 100,000 clones, around nine tenths appearing once. The source material was peripheral blood. The receptors originated from a human donor in a cohort sampled during active COVID-19.

In its sample, this clone was seen once. J is TRBJ2-3 and V is TRBV9; maybe TRBD2 (5 bases). The CDR3 consists of 16 residues. V was cut by 0 bases and J by 1 base, with 12 bases left in between. The V gene's germline CDR1 is SGDLS and CDR2 YYNGEE. The CDR3 reads CASSVGASPGTDTQYF. CDR3 in DNA: TGTGCCAGCAGCGTAGGGGCTAGCCCCGGCACAGATACGCAGTATTTT.

The chain links TRBV5-1 to TRBJ2-7; a possible D gene is TRBD2 (6 bases). From germline, CDR1 is SGHRS and CDR2 YFSETQ. V lost 0 bases and J lost 2, with 18 bases in between. The CDR3 extends over 17 amino acids. For the CDR3, the DNA is TGCGCCAGCAGCTTGGCCGAGGCCGGGGGTGGGGCCTACGAGCAGTACTTC. Its protein is CASSLAEAGGGAYEQYF. The whole variable domain, filled in from reference TRBV5-1 and TRBJ2-7, reads KAGVTQTPRYLIKTRGQQVTLSCSPISGHRSVSWYQQTPGQGLQFLFEYFSETQRNKGNFPGRFSGRQFSNSRSEMNVSTLELGDSALYLCASSLAEAGGGAYEQYFGPGTRLTVT.

CDR3 protein: CAISEYGAGAGEKLFF. The CDR3 DNA sequence: TGTGCCATCAGTGAGTACGGCGCAGGGGCGGGCGAAAAACTGTTTTTT. The genes are TRBV10-3 and TRBJ1-4, with D tentatively TRBD1 (6 bases). The V and J ends lost 1 base and 8 bases respectively, with 17 bases between them. Per germline, CDR1 ENHRY and CDR2 SYGVKD. The CDR3 has 16 amino acids.

The V call is TRBV30, the J call TRBJ1-1, with 7 nucleotides matching TRBD1. From germline, CDR1 is GTSNPN and CDR2 SVGIG (reference sequence). V gave up 3 bases and J gave up 8 bases; unmatched junction bases: 12. This CDR3 has 14 amino acids. The CDR3 sequence is CAWRAPGQTQEAFF. The CDR3 nucleotides are TGTGCCTGGAGGGCACCGGGACAGACCCAGGAAGCTTTCTTT.

The gene calls are TRBV25-1 and TRBJ2-3, with 13 bases that match TRBD2. Germline values: CDR1 MGHDK, CDR2 SYGVNS. The CDR3 is 16 residues long. V was pared by 6 bases and J by 4 bases, with 7 bases of the junction left unmatched. CDR3 bases: TGTGCCAGCAGAGACCGGACTAGCGGGAGCGCAGATACGCAGTATTTT. Its protein product is CASRDRTSGSADTQYF.

This clone was observed once. The J gene is TRBJ1-2, the V gene TRBV19; D gene unclear. Looked up from germline, CDR1 is LNHDA and CDR2 is SQIVND (reference sequence). CDR3 size: 15 residues. The ends were cut back, 0 bases at V and 2 bases at J, with 10 bases in the middle. The CDR3: CASSIDIAGNYGYTF. CDR3 DNA: TGTGCCAGTAGTATAGATATAGCCGGGAACTATGGCTACACCTTC.

J is TRBJ2-3 and V is TRBV7-9, with 9 bases that match TRBD2. The CDR3 is 15 amino acids. V lost 5 bases, J lost 7 bases, and 10 bases stayed unmatched. Germline-derived CDR1 and CDR2 are SEHNR and FQNEAQ (reference sequence). CDR3: CASSPLAGGPNTQYF. The CDR3 DNA is TGTGCCAGCAGCCCACTGGCGGGGGGGCCGAATACGCAGTATTTT.

This sequence joins TRBV5-1 and TRBJ1-4; the match to TRBD1 covers 9 bases. The length of the CDR3 is 14 residues. Germline trimming cut 3 bases from V and 6 bases from J; bases unmatched to any gene: 3. Germline CDR1 is SGHRS and CDR2 is YFSETQ. CDR3 sequence: CASSSGQGDEKLFF. The CDR3 nucleotides are TGCGCCAGCAGCTCGGGACAGGGCGATGAAAAACTGTTTTTT.

V is TRBV15 and J is TRBJ2-1; weak D call: TRBD2 (6 bases). Germline CDR1 and CDR2: LNHNV and YYDKDF (reference sequence). The V gene lost 1 base and the J gene lost 0 bases, with 16 bases spanning the gap. CDR3 length equals 18 residues. CDR3 region: CATSRVRGLRSSYNEQFF. DNA of the CDR3: TGTGCCACCAGCAGAGTGAGAGGACTAAGAAGCTCCTACAATGAGCAGTTCTTC.

V gene TRBV9 combines with J gene TRBJ1-2; no firm D call. The CDR3 is made up of 15 amino acids. Per the germline V gene, CDR1 is SGDLS and CDR2 is YYNGEE. The germline V and J ends were trimmed by 4 bases and 4 bases, with 17 bases remaining between them. The CDR3 DNA reads as TGTGCCAGCAGCCCGGACTTAACCCAAATCTATGGCTACACCTTC. Protein sequence: CASSPDLTQIYGYTF.

The V call is TRBV11-2, the J call TRBJ2-2; 7 positions match TRBD2. The V and J ends lost 8 bases and 3 bases, in that order; junction bases with no gene match: 9. Germline CDR1 is SGHAT and CDR2 is FQNNGV. The CDR3 has 15 amino acids. CDR3 bases: TGTGCCAGCTTCCCCCCCAGCGGGGACACCGGGGAGCTGTTTTTT. Its protein product is CASFPPSGDTGELFF.

The CDR3 here is CASSPRGGRSAGELFF. The DNA of the CDR3 is TGTGCCAGCAGTCCTCGGGGGGGCAGATCGGCCGGGGAGCTGTTTTTT. The chain combines TRBV13 with TRBJ2-2; the match to TRBD2 covers 8 bases. The CDR3 extends over 16 amino acids. Germline CDR1 reads PRHDT; CDR2 reads FYEKMQ (reference sequence). The V and J ends lost 6 bases and 6 bases, in that order; junction bases with no gene match: 12.

The chain links TRBV7-9 to TRBJ1-3; D might be TRBD1 (5 bases). Trimming shortened V by 5 bases and J by 0 bases, and 20 bases separated the two germline ends. The CDR3 sequence is 18 residues long. Germline V lookup: CDR1 SEHNR, CDR2 FQNEAQ (reference sequence). CDR3 coding DNA: TGTGCCAGCAGCGCCCTGGGGGGAGATTGGGACTCTGGAAACACCATATATTTT. Translating it yields CASSALGGDWDSGNTIYF. Complete variable domain (other parts from reference TRBV7-9 and TRBJ1-3): DTGVSQNPRHKITKRGQNVTFRCDPISEHNRLYWYRQTLGQGPEFLTYFQNEAQLEKSRLLSDRFSAERPKGSFSTLEIQRTEQGDSAMYLCASSALGGDWDSGNTIYFGEGSWLTVV.

J is TRBJ2-5 and V is TRBV7-9, with 7 bases that match TRBD1. The CDR3 sequence is 14 residues long. Germline CDR1 SEHNR, CDR2 FQNEAQ (reference sequence). The V segment lost 5 bases and the J segment 4 bases; nucleotides outside the gene matches: 7. This chain's CDR3 is CASSDPGQRETQYF. CDR3 DNA sequence: TGTGCCAGCAGCGATCCGGGACAGCGAGAGACCCAGTACTTC. The full variable domain, in which reference TRBV7-9 and TRBJ2-5 provide the parts outside the CDR3, is DTGVSQNPRHKITKRGQNVTFRCDPISEHNRLYWYRQTLGQGPEFLTYFQNEAQLEKSRLLSDRFSAERPKGSFSTLEIQRTEQGDSAMYLCASSDPGQRETQYFGPGTRLLVL.

The chain carries TRBV7-9 and TRBJ2-1; 7 nucleotides agree with TRBD1. The CDR3 loop spans 16 amino acids. Germline V gene sequence: CDR1 SEHNR, CDR2 FQNEAQ (reference sequence). V shed 5 bases and J 0 bases; nucleotides not matched to a gene: 7. CDR3 nucleotide sequence: TGTGCCAGCAGCCTTTCCCGGGACAGCTCCTACAATGAGCAGTTCTTC. Translated, it gives CASSLSRDSSYNEQFF. Full variable domain (remainder filled in from reference TRBV7-9 and TRBJ2-1): DTGVSQNPRHKITKRGQNVTFRCDPISEHNRLYWYRQTLGQGPEFLTYFQNEAQLEKSRLLSDRFSAERPKGSFSTLEIQRTEQGDSAMYLCASSLSRDSSYNEQFFGPGTRLTVL.

This clone has more than one count but fewer than ten. The chain carries TRBV7-3 and TRBJ1-1, with 9 bases identical to TRBD1. Germline V CDR1 and CDR2: SGHTA, FQGTGA. Trimming at V came to 5 bases and at J to 5 bases, leaving 3 bases not matched to a gene. The CDR3 is 13 residues long. The DNA for the CDR3 is TGTGCCAGCAGCCTCGACAGGGGGACTGAAGCTTTCTTT. Amino acids: CASSLDRGTEAFF.

The sample holds a few counts of this clone. The chain employs TRBV2 and TRBJ2-7; D is possibly TRBD1 (5 bases). Trimming removed 6 bases at V and 5 bases at J, with 20 bases between. CDR1 is SNHLY, CDR2 FYNNEI, per germline. This CDR3 spans 15 amino acids. CDR3 coding DNA: TGTGCCAGCAGGCCCCCCGGCCAGGGTTATGACGAGCAGTACTTC. It yields the protein CASRPPGQGYDEQYF.

The rearrangement uses TRBV7-9 and TRBJ2-3; D might be TRBD1 (6 bases). Between the trimmed V and J ends, which lost 8 bases and 0 bases, there was a span of 12 bases. The germline gives CDR1 SEHNR, CDR2 FQNEAQ (reference sequence). This CDR3 comprises 14 residues. The CDR3 DNA is TGTGCCAGCTCCGGAAGGGGGAGCACAGATACGCAGTATTTT. Residues: CASSGRGSTDTQYF.

This rearrangement joins TRBV6-2 or TRBV6-3 to TRBJ1-1, with TRBD1 as a possible D gene (6 bases). The CDR3 spans 19 residues. The V gene's germline CDR1 is MNHEY and CDR2 SVGEGT. V lost 2 bases and J 0 bases, leaving 22 bases between the germline ends. The CDR3 sequence is CASSYDPTGWDTMNTEAFF. In DNA form, the CDR3 reads TGTGCCAGCAGTTACGACCCTACGGGATGGGACACCATGAACACTGAAGCTTTCTTT.

The sample holds one count of this clone. The gene calls are TRBV5-4 and TRBJ1-5; D is unclear. Trimming shortened V by 1 base and J by 5 bases, and 4 bases separated the two germline ends. The CDR3 has 12 amino acids. The germline gives CDR1 SGHNT, CDR2 YYREEE (reference sequence). Here the CDR3 reads CASSLPDQPQHF. CDR3 sequence (DNA): TGTGCCAGCAGCTTGCCGGATCAGCCCCAGCATTTT.